Shown below are 28 T cell receptor beta chains from a single sample sequenced in a study of cytomegalovirus exposure and HLA in healthy donors. A multiplex PCR was run with 60 Vbeta primers and 13 Jbeta primers. Assay: immunoSEQ multiplex PCR; the TCRdb copy retains only in-frame clones and omits some. The data contain about 110,000 clones, roughly 80% of them singletons. Sequencing was carried out using PBMCs. These receptors all stem from a woman aged 40-49 years in good health and CMV-seropositive.

The rearrangement uses TRBV5-1 and TRBJ1-6; D remains ambiguous. V was clipped by 3 bases and J by 14 bases, with 15 bases between them. The germline gives CDR1 SGHRS, CDR2 YFSETQ. The CDR3 sequence is 13 residues long. The CDR3 protein is CASSSQTMPTLHF. The CDR3 bases are TGCGCCAGCAGCTCTCAGACAATGCCTACCCTCCACTTT.

The rearrangement uses TRBV28 and TRBJ2-7; TRBD1 agrees at 7 bases. Looked up from germline, CDR1 is MDHEN and CDR2 is SYDVKM. This CDR3 region has 14 residues. Trimming removed 6 bases from V and 3 bases from J; junction bases left unmatched: 8. CDR3 residues: CASRTGQAYYEQYF. DNA for the CDR3: TGTGCCAGCAGGACCGGACAGGCGTACTACGAGCAGTACTTC. The full variable domain, completed using reference TRBV28 and TRBJ2-7, is DVKVTQSSRYLVKRTGEKVFLECVQDMDHENMFWYRQDPGLGLRLIYFSYDVKMKEKGDIPEGYSVSREKKERFSLILESASTNQTSMYLCASRTGQAYYEQYFGPGTRLTVT.

CDR3: CASSFARPGQGLRSYEQYF. The DNA for the CDR3 is TGTGCCAGCAGCTTTGCTAGACCGGGACAGGGGTTGCGGTCCTACGAGCAGTACTTC. The V gene is TRBV28, the J gene TRBJ2-7; TRBD1 matches 10 bases. Germline CDR1 is MDHEN and CDR2 is SYDVKM. This CDR3 is 19 amino acids long. V lost 6 bases and J lost 1; bases outside the gene matches: 18.

The chain carries TRBV28 and TRBJ2-3, with 9 bases aligning to TRBD1. With V trimmed by 5 bases and J by 7 bases, 4 bases remained unmatched. CDR1 MDHEN and CDR2 SYDVKM come from the germline V gene. This CDR3 comprises 13 residues. CDR3 residues: CASSRTGVHTQYF. DNA of the CDR3: TGTGCCAGCAGTCGGACAGGGGTCCATACGCAGTATTTT.

The V gene is TRBV29-1, the J gene TRBJ2-7, with 11 bases matching TRBD2. Germline trimming cut 6 bases from V and 3 bases from J; bases unmatched to any gene: 7. This CDR3 region has 14 residues. In germline, CDR1 is SQVTM, CDR2 ANQGSEA. Written as DNA, the CDR3 is TGCAGCGTGTTGACTAGCGGGACCCTCTACGAGCAGTACTTC. Encoded protein: CSVLTSGTLYEQYF.

The chain has TRBV5-1 and TRBJ2-7, with 7 bases fitting TRBD2. The germline V gene has CDR1 SGHRS and CDR2 YFSETQ. V trimming: 0 bases; J trimming: 2 bases; junction bases outside the gene matches: 5. The CDR3 is 15 residues long. CDR3 nucleotides: TGCGCCAGCAGCTTGGGGCTAGCGGTACCCTACGAGCAGTACTTC. This sequence encodes CASSLGLAVPYEQYF.

The rearrangement links TRBV18 to TRBJ2-1, with 9 bases identical to TRBD2. The CDR3 totals 15 residues. Germline V gene lookup returns CDR1 KGHSH and CDR2 LQKENI. The J segment lost 9 bases and the V segment lost 1 base, leaving 7 bases of the junction unmatched. CDR3 sequence: CASSPLAGVAGEQFF. DNA for the CDR3: TGTGCCAGCTCACCACTAGCGGGAGTAGCGGGTGAGCAGTTCTTC. The full variable domain, its missing parts supplied by reference TRBV18 and TRBJ2-1, is NAGVMQNPRHLVRRRGQEARLRCSPMKGHSHVYWYRQLPEEGLKFMVYLQKENIIDESGMPKERFSAEFPKEGPSILRIQQVVRGDSAAYFCASSPLAGVAGEQFFGPGTRLTVL.

The genes are TRBV4-1 and TRBJ2-5; D possibly corresponds to TRBD1 (5 bases). The CDR3 has 15 amino acids. Trimming shortened V by 4 bases and J by 7 bases, and 19 bases separated the two germline ends. Germline CDR1 reads MGHRA; CDR2 reads YSYEKL. In nucleotides, the CDR3 is TGCGCCAGCAGCCCAGGGCCTGGCACCAAGATGACCCAGTACTTC. It yields the protein CASSPGPGTKMTQYF.

The genes are TRBV7-9 and TRBJ2-3; 10 positions agree with TRBD2. The V segment lost 7 bases and the J segment 7 bases; nucleotides outside the gene matches: 8. Germline CDR1 reads SEHNR; CDR2 reads FQNEAQ (reference sequence). This CDR3 is built from 14 residues. For the CDR3, the DNA is TGTGCCAGCACCCTAGCGGGAGTTTCGAATACGCAGTATTTT. Its protein product is CASTLAGVSNTQYF.

This chain links TRBV7-9 with TRBJ2-7, with 14 bases fitting TRBD2. Germline CDR1 is SEHNR and CDR2 is FQNEAQ (reference sequence). CDR3 length equals 16 residues. Trimming took 5 bases from V and 5 from J; bases not matched to a gene: 8. The CDR3 spells CASSHTGTSGSHEQYF. CDR3 in DNA: TGTGCCAGCAGCCACACCGGGACTAGCGGGAGCCACGAGCAGTACTTC.

This clone was picked up a small number of times. This chain connects TRBV18 to TRBJ1-3; perhaps TRBD1 as D (6 bases). V was trimmed by 3 bases and J by 2 bases, leaving 11 bases between them. CDR3 length: 15 amino acids. Germline V CDR1 and CDR2: KGHSH, LQKENI. The CDR3 here is CASSPPGQAGNTIYF. The CDR3 bases are TGTGCCAGCTCACCCCCGGGACAAGCTGGAAACACCATATATTTT.

CDR3 amino acids: CALARILGEQYF. Here the CDR3 DNA reads TGTGCCCTTGCCCGGATCCTAGGCGAGCAGTACTTC. The chain recombines TRBV10-3 with TRBJ2-7; D is unresolved. The CDR3 has 12 amino acids. The V end was cut by 11 bases, the J end by 6 bases, with 17 bases between. Germline V lookup: CDR1 ENHRY, CDR2 SYGVKD.

The CDR3 spells CASSRLGGSSSPLHF. The CDR3 DNA follows: TGTGCCAGCAGTCGCCTAGGTGGCAGTAGTTCACCCCTCCACTTT. This chain joins TRBV28 and TRBJ1-6; D gene unclear. CDR3 length: 15 residues. Germline CDR1 reads MDHEN; CDR2 reads SYDVKM. Trimming shortened V by 5 bases and J by 9 bases, and 17 bases separated the two germline ends. The full variable domain, completed using reference TRBV28 and TRBJ1-6, is DVKVTQSSRYLVKRTGEKVFLECVQDMDHENMFWYRQDPGLGLRLIYFSYDVKMKEKGDIPEGYSVSREKKERFSLILESASTNQTSMYLCASSRLGGSSSPLHFGNGTRLTVT.

This clone was seen a single time. This CDR3 is also generated by other DNA sequences in the sample. This chain joins TRBV18 and TRBJ2-7; 8 bases are shared with TRBD1. J lost 4 bases, V lost 3 bases, and 5 bases had no gene match. This CDR3 has 14 amino acids. Germline V lookup: CDR1 KGHSH, CDR2 LQKENI. The CDR3 DNA follows: TGTGCCAGCTCACCCGGGACAGGTCTATACGAGCAGTACTTC. Translation gives CASSPGTGLYEQYF.

This clone was counted once. The rearrangement joins TRBV7-9 to TRBJ1-2, with TRBD1 as a possible D gene (6 bases). V shed 5 bases and J shed 6 bases, with 13 bases lying between them. Germline V CDR1 and CDR2: SEHNR, FQNEAQ (reference sequence). The length of the CDR3 is 13 residues. In nucleotides, the CDR3 is TGTGCCAGCAGCCCATGGACAGTCGATGGCTACACCTTC. It specifies CASSPWTVDGYTF.

The chain carries TRBV21-1 and TRBJ2-1; the table gives TRBD2 as D, unverified against the DNA. TRBV21-1 is deemed a pseudogene. This CDR3 comprises 18 residues. The CDR3 nucleotides read TGTGCCAGCAGCAAACCCGGCGAGTTTAGCGGGAGAAGGCATGAGCAGTTCTTC. Amino acids: CASSKPGEFSGRRHEQFF.

The gene calls are TRBV4-1 and TRBJ1-1; D unresolved. Germline loops: CDR1 MGHRA, CDR2 YSYEKL. This CDR3 comprises 14 residues. V lost 0 bases to trimming and J lost 1 base, with 6 bases between them. DNA for the CDR3: TGCGCCAGCAGCCAAGAAATCGGGAACACTGAAGCTTTCTTT. It encodes CASSQEIGNTEAFF.

This sequence joins TRBV5-4 and TRBJ2-7; 7 nucleotides match TRBD2. CDR1 SGHNT and CDR2 YYREEE come from the germline V gene (reference sequence). V lost 3 bases and J lost 7; bases outside the gene matches: 7. This CDR3 spans 13 amino acids. The CDR3 sequence: CASSYTLGGEQYF. The CDR3 region has the DNA TGTGCCAGCAGCTACACCCTGGGGGGGGAGCAGTACTTC.

The chain uses TRBV6-1 and TRBJ2-3, with D unclear. Germline loops: CDR1 MNHNS, CDR2 SASEGT. Trimming removed 3 bases from V and 6 bases from J, with 13 bases in between. The CDR3 totals 14 residues. This CDR3 is CASSERPGMDTQYF. The CDR3 nucleotides are TGTGCCAGCAGTGAGAGGCCCGGCATGGATACGCAGTATTTT.

In this sample, this clone turned up a few times. The CDR3: CASSQGLAGYQETQYF. As DNA, the CDR3 is TGCGCCAGCAGCCAAGGACTAGCGGGGTACCAAGAGACCCAGTACTTC. The rearrangement uses TRBV4-3 and TRBJ2-5, with 11 bases that match TRBD2. V was clipped by 1 base and J by 0 bases; unmatched bases: 1. Germline CDR1 is LGHNA and CDR2 is YSLEER. This CDR3 spans 16 amino acids.

The V and J genes are TRBV29-1 and TRBJ1-6; TRBD1 agrees at 8 bases. The CDR3 consists of 14 residues. Trimming removed 6 bases from V and 7 bases from J; junction bases left unmatched: 8. Germline lookup yields CDR1 SQVTM and CDR2 ANQGSEA. The CDR3 loop is CSVADRGANSPLHF. The CDR3 DNA is TGCAGCGTAGCTGACAGGGGAGCGAATTCACCCCTCCACTTT.

This CDR3 reads CASSSRRTSGVNEQFF. CDR3 coding DNA: TGTGCCAGCAGCTCACGTAGGACTAGCGGAGTCAATGAGCAGTTCTTC. The chain is built from TRBV14 and TRBJ2-1, with 10 bases that match TRBD2. In germline, CDR1 is SGHDN, CDR2 FVKESK. J lost 6 bases, V lost 5 bases, and 10 bases had no gene match. The CDR3 sequence is 16 residues long.

The table lists this clone with a count of one. J is TRBJ1-4 and V is TRBV19; D may be TRBD1 (5 bases). The CDR3 runs 14 residues. V shed 5 bases and J shed 4 bases, with 11 bases lying between them. CDR1 is LNHDA, CDR2 SQIVND, per germline (reference sequence). The CDR3 is CASSLAGFNEKLFF. CDR3 bases: TGTGCCAGTAGTCTCGCAGGGTTTAATGAAAAACTGTTTTTT.

The CDR3 sequence: CASSSGYGYTF. CDR3 nucleotides: TGTGCCAGCAGTTCAGGGTATGGCTACACCTTC. The chain is built from TRBV6-1 and TRBJ1-2, with a weak D call TRBD1 (5 bases). Deletions cut 5 bases from V and 5 bases from J, with 6 bases between. Germline assignment: CDR1 MNHNS and CDR2 SASEGT. CDR3 size: 11 residues.

The rearrangement links TRBV9 to TRBJ2-7; 11 nucleotides agree with TRBD2. This CDR3 comprises 14 residues. Trimming removed 3 bases from V and 3 bases from J; junction bases left unmatched: 2. Germline CDR1 and CDR2: SGDLS and YYNGEE. The CDR3 coding sequence is TGTGCCAGCAGCGCCGGACTAGCGGGCTACGAGCAGTACTTC. Translated: CASSAGLAGYEQYF.

This chain connects TRBV11-3 to TRBJ2-7; possibly TRBD1 for D (5 bases). The V gene's germline CDR1 is SGHNT and CDR2 YENEEA. This CDR3 region has 14 residues. Trimming took off 3 bases at V and 4 bases at J, with 13 bases between the two ends. The CDR3 loop reads CASSLLSPGYEQYF. DNA for the CDR3: TGTGCCAGCAGCTTGCTCTCTCCAGGGTACGAGCAGTACTTC.

V usage is TRBV19 and J usage is TRBJ1-1, with 9 bases identical to TRBD1. CDR1 is LNHDA, CDR2 SQIVND, per germline (reference sequence). The CDR3 covers 17 residues. The junction had 15 bases not matched to a gene; V was cut back by 5 bases and J by 5 bases. The CDR3 here is CASSSARTGATRTEAFF. CDR3 DNA sequence: TGTGCCAGTAGTTCGGCAAGGACAGGGGCTACTAGGACTGAAGCTTTCTTT.

CDR3 coding DNA: TGTGCCAGCAGCCCCCCTTGGACAGCCACGAGTAGCGGGGAGCTGTTTTTT. It specifies CASSPPWTATSSGELFF. The rearrangement joins TRBV13 to TRBJ2-2, with D perhaps matching TRBD1 (6 bases). This CDR3 spans 17 amino acids. The germline CDR1 and CDR2 sequences are PRHDT and FYEKMQ (reference sequence). V was clipped by 5 bases and J by 7 bases, with 23 bases between them.